This paragraph reports one T cell receptor beta chain. Its matching antigen is unknown. Trimming pared 3 bases from V and 8 bases from J, leaving 16 bases between. The CDR3 runs 15 residues. Per the germline V gene, CDR1 is MDHEN and CDR2 is SYDVKM. Sequencing used immunoSEQ multiplex PCR; TCRdb keeps in-frame clones, though not all of them. The data show 12,000 or so clones, with almost 80% seen just once and 13% held by the top ten. CD4+ T cells from unexposed donors were obtained before the COVID-19 pandemic (2011-2018). After about ten days of culture, CD4+ T cells were isolated. The sample belongs to a study of CD4 T cells in relation to SARS-CoV-2 and coronaviruses. Study summary: Negative control cultures got HIV-1 Nef peptides or no peptide. Overall study findings and caveats: SARS-CoV-2-driven expansion was significantly weaker in crossreactive than monoreactive clones.

This chain uses TRBV28 with TRBJ1-4; maybe TRBD1 (5 bases). The sequenced material came from CD4+ T cells from PBMCs, cultured in vitro. The TCR sequence derives from a human donor in good health. The CDR3 sequence: CASSFRHNWGEKLFF. The CDR3 DNA follows: TGTGCCAGCAGTTTCAGACACAACTGGGGGGAAAAACTGTTTTTT.